This is a list of T cell receptor beta chains from one sample in a study of cytomegalovirus exposure and HLA in healthy donors. Assay: immunoSEQ multiplex PCR; the TCRdb copy retains only in-frame clones and omits some. This sample has 90,000 to 150,000 clones, with nearly 80% found just once. Sequences were obtained from PBMCs. The receptors stem from a woman under 40 in good health and CMV-seropositive. Both conserved end residues are part of each CDR3. The order of the fields is CDR3 DNA, CDR3 protein, D gene, V gene, J gene, clone size. A D gene is named only where the DNA matches it firmly. The size entry is marked missing in some rows and otherwise reads once, few, many or a size class.

DNA: TGTGCCAGCAGCCCGGGACAGGCTTCCTACGAGCAGTACTTC; CDR3: CASSPGQASYEQYF; D: TRBD1; V: TRBV5-4; J: TRBJ2-7; size: few
DNA: TGTGCCAGCATCCCGGGGGGCGAGACTGAAGCTTTCTTT; CDR3: CASIPGGETEAFF; D: .; V: TRBV21-1; J: TRBJ1-1; size: .
DNA: TGTGCCAGCAGCTTACGGGACAGGAGTCCATACGAGCAGTACTTC; CDR3: CASSLRDRSPYEQYF; D: TRBD1; V: TRBV7-8; J: TRBJ2-7; size: .
DNA: TGTGCCAGCAGGATCGGACTCCGGGACAGATACCTTTACTATGGCTACACCTTC; CDR3: CASRIGLRDRYLYYGYTF; D: .; V: TRBV21-1; J: TRBJ1-2; size: .
DNA: TGTGCCAGCGGTTCGGGTCAAGGGACACATACGCAGTATTTT; CDR3: CASGSGQGTHTQYF; D: .; V: TRBV28; J: TRBJ2-3; size: .
DNA: TGTGCCAGCAGTTCCCTTGAACGGGCTTTCTTT; CDR3: CASSSLERAFF; D: .; V: TRBV28; J: TRBJ1-1; size: .
DNA: TGCGCCAGCAGGACAGGGGGCGCATCGAACACCGGGGAGCTGTTTTTT; CDR3: CASRTGGASNTGELFF; D: TRBD1; V: TRBV5-1; J: TRBJ2-2; size: .
DNA: TGCGCCAGCAGCTCAGGAGCGGAGTCCTACGAGCAGTACTTC; CDR3: CASSSGAESYEQYF; D: .; V: TRBV5-1; J: TRBJ2-7; size: .
DNA: TGCGCCAGCAGACAACTACTAGCGGGGATCAACACCGGGGAGCTGTTTTTT; CDR3: CASRQLLAGINTGELFF; D: TRBD2; V: TRBV5-1; J: TRBJ2-2; size: .
DNA: TGCGCCAGCAGCCCCCAGGGGTTGAACACTGAAGCTTTCTTT; CDR3: CASSPQGLNTEAFF; D: .; V: TRBV5-1; J: TRBJ1-1; size: .
DNA: TGTGCCAGCAGCTTTTCATCTCTCGGGAACACTGAAGCTTTCTTT; CDR3: CASSFSSLGNTEAFF; D: .; V: TRBV7-2; J: TRBJ1-1; size: .
DNA: TGTGCCAGCAGCCATGGACAGATTCAGTACTTC; CDR3: CASSHGQIQYF; D: .; V: TRBV14; J: TRBJ2-4; size: .
DNA: TGTGCCAGCAGCCTAGTGGGGGGTCAAGAGACCCAGTACTTC; CDR3: CASSLVGGQETQYF; D: .; V: TRBV7-3; J: TRBJ2-5; size: .
DNA: TGTGCCAGCAGTTACAATGCGGGGGGGAACTACAATGAGCAGTTCTTC; CDR3: CASSYNAGGNYNEQFF; D: TRBD2; V: TRBV6-6; J: TRBJ2-1; size: .
DNA: TGTGCCAGCAGCGCTTGGGACAGTCAAGAGACCCAGTACTTC; CDR3: CASSAWDSQETQYF; D: TRBD1; V: TRBV9; J: TRBJ2-5; size: few
DNA: TGTGCCTGGAACCTGGGACTAGCCCAAGAGACCCAGTACTTC; CDR3: CAWNLGLAQETQYF; D: TRBD2; V: TRBV30; J: TRBJ2-5; size: few
DNA: TGTGCCAGCAGCTTAGATAGCGGGGGCAGCGGGGCCCAGTACTTC; CDR3: CASSLDSGGSGAQYF; D: TRBD2; V: TRBV7-2; J: TRBJ2-5; size: .
DNA: TGTGCCAGCAGCGTAGGTTTTGGGGCGGCTGGTACGCAGTATTTT; CDR3: CASSVGFGAAGTQYF; D: .; V: TRBV9; J: TRBJ2-3; size: .
DNA: TGTGCCAGCAGCTTGACGAACCTAGCGGGGTCTGGCAATGAGCAGTTCTTC; CDR3: CASSLTNLAGSGNEQFF; D: TRBD2; V: TRBV11-2; J: TRBJ2-1; size: few
DNA: TGTGCCAGCAGCACCCGGAACTATGGCTACACCTTC; CDR3: CASSTRNYGYTF; D: .; V: TRBV6-5; J: TRBJ1-2; size: .
DNA: TGCGCCAGCAGCTTGGACAGGGAAAACACTGAAGCTTTCTTT; CDR3: CASSLDRENTEAFF; D: .; V: TRBV5-1; J: TRBJ1-1; size: .
DNA: TGTGCCAGCAGCTTTTGGGGAGCCAATTCACCCCTCCACTTT; CDR3: CASSFWGANSPLHF; D: .; V: TRBV5-4; J: TRBJ1-6; size: .
DNA: TGCGCCAGCAGCTTTGCGGGGTACACAGATACGCAGTATTTT; CDR3: CASSFAGYTDTQYF; D: .; V: TRBV5-1; J: TRBJ2-3; size: .
DNA: TGTGCCAGCAGTTTCTCAGGGGGCGATGAGCAGTTCTTC; CDR3: CASSFSGGDEQFF; D: TRBD1; V: TRBV27; J: TRBJ2-1; size: .
DNA: TGTGCCAGCAGCTTCCCGGGCGGAGGGGTTGGCGAGCAGTACTTC; CDR3: CASSFPGGGVGEQYF; D: .; V: TRBV5-6; J: TRBJ2-7; size: .
DNA: TGTGCCAGTAGCGTGGCTGGACAGGGGAGGGATACGCAGTATTTT; CDR3: CASSVAGQGRDTQYF; D: TRBD1; V: TRBV9; J: TRBJ2-3; size: .
DNA: TGTGCCAGCAGTTTAATCGGGGTGCAAGAGACCCAGTACTTC; CDR3: CASSLIGVQETQYF; D: .; V: TRBV27; J: TRBJ2-5; size: .
DNA: TGTGCCAGCAGCGTAGAGGGGACAGGGAGGAGCACTGAAGCTTTCTTT; CDR3: CASSVEGTGRSTEAFF; D: TRBD1; V: TRBV9; J: TRBJ1-1; size: .
DNA: TGTGCCAGCAGCCCCGCCAGGGGGCAGGGCTACACCTTC; CDR3: CASSPARGQGYTF; D: TRBD1; V: TRBV7-9; J: TRBJ1-2; size: .
DNA: TGCGCCAGCAGCCAAAAAGGTCCCGGGGACAGGGTCTCCTACGAGCAGTACTTC; CDR3: CASSQKGPGDRVSYEQYF; D: TRBD1; V: TRBV4-1; J: TRBJ2-7; size: few
DNA: TGTGCCAGCAGCCTGCAACCCCCGACTAACTCTGAAGCTTTCTTT; CDR3: CASSLQPPTNSEAFF; D: .; V: TRBV7-9; J: TRBJ1-1; size: many
DNA: TGTGCCAGCAGCGGGAAGGCCCTCTCCCCAGGGACAGGGGCCAGCGTCCTGACTTTC; CDR3: CASSGKALSPGTGASVLTF; D: TRBD1; V: TRBV2; J: TRBJ2-6; size: .
DNA: TGTGCCAGCAGCCCTGTGTCAGGACAGCCCTCCTACGAGCAGTACTTC; CDR3: CASSPVSGQPSYEQYF; D: .; V: TRBV13; J: TRBJ2-7; size: once
DNA: TGTGCCAGCAGCTTAGAAGGGACAGGGTACTATGGCTACACCTTC; CDR3: CASSLEGTGYYGYTF; D: TRBD1; V: TRBV7-6; J: TRBJ1-2; size: .
DNA: TGTGCCAGCGGGGGCCCGACAAATGAGCAGTTCTTC; CDR3: CASGGPTNEQFF; D: .; V: TRBV6-6; J: TRBJ2-1; size: few